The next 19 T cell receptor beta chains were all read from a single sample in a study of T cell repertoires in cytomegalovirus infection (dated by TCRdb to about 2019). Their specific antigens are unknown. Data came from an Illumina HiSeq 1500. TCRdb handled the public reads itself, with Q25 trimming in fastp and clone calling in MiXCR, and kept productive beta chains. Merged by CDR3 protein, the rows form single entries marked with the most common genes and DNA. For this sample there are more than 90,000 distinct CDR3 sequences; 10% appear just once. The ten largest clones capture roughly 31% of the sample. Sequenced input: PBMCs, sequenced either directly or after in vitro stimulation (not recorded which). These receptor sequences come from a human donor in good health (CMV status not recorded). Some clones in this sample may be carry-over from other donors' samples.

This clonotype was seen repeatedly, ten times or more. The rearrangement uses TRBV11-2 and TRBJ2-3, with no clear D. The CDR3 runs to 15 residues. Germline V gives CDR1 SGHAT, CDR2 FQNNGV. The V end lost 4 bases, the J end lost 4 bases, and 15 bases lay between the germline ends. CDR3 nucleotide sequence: TGTGCCAGCAGCTCGATCCCCGGTGGCGCAGATACGCAGTATTTT. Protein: CASSSIPGGADTQYF.

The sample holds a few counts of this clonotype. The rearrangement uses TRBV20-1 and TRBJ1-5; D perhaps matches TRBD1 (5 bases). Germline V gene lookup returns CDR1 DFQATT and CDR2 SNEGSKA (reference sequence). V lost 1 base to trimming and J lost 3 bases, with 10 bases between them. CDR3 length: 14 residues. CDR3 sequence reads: CSARAGGFNQPQHF. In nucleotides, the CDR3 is TGCAGTGCTAGAGCCGGGGGATTCAATCAGCCCCAGCATTTT.

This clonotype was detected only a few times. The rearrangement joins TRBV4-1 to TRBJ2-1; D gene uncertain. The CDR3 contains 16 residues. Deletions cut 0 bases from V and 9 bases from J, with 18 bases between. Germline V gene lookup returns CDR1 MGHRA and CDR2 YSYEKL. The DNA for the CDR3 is TGCGCCAGCAGCCAAGAATGGGCAGCGAGACACGGTGAGCAGTTCTTC. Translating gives CASSQEWAARHGEQFF.

The chain's CDR3 is CASSWPGQGLDEQFF. CDR3 sequence (DNA): TGTGCCAGCAGCTGGCCGGGACAGGGGTTGGATGAGCAGTTCTTC. The V and J genes are TRBV7-6 and TRBJ2-1, with TRBD1 matching 10 bases. Looked up from germline, CDR1 is SGHVS and CDR2 is FNYEAQ. This CDR3 comprises 15 residues. Unmatched junction bases numbered 8, after V lost 4 bases and J lost 8 bases.

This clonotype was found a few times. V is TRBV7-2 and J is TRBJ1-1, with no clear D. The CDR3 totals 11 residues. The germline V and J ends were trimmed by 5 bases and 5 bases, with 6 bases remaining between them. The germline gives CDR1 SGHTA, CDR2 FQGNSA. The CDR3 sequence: CASSQRTEAFF. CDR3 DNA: TGTGCCAGCAGCCAGCGAACTGAAGCTTTCTTT.

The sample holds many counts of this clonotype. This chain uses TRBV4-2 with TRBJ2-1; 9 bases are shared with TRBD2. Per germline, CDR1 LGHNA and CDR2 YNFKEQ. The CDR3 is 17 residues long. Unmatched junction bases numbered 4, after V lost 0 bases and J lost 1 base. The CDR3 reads CASSQDPLAGSYNEQFF. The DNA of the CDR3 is TGTGCCAGCAGCCAAGACCCCCTAGCGGGATCCTACAATGAGCAGTTCTTC.

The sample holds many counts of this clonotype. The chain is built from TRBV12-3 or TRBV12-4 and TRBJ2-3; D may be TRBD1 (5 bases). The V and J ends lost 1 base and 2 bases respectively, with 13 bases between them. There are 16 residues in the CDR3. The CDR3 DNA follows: TGTGCCAGCAGTTTAGGGGCACGGACACCCACAGATACGCAGTATTTT. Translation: CASSLGARTPTDTQYF.

CDR3: CATSDLRAGEGNIQYF. As DNA, the CDR3 is TGTGCCACCAGTGATTTGCGTGCCGGGGAGGGGAACATTCAGTACTTC. This chain connects TRBV24-1 to TRBJ2-4; 7 nucleotides agree with TRBD2. Germline V CDR1 and CDR2: KGHDR, SFDVKD. The CDR3 sequence is 16 residues long. The J segment lost 7 bases and the V segment lost 0 bases, leaving 8 bases of the junction unmatched.

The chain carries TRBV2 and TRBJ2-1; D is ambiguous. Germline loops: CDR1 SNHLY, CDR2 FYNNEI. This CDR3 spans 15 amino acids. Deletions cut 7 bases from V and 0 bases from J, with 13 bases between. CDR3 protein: CASTGDSSSYNEQFF. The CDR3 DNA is TGTGCCAGCACCGGCGACTCAAGCTCCTACAATGAGCAGTTCTTC.

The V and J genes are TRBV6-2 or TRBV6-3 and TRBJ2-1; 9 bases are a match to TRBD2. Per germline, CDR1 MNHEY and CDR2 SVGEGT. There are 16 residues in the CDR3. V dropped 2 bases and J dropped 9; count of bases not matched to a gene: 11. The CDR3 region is CASSYPRTSGRFEQFF. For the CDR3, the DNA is TGTGCCAGCAGTTACCCGAGGACGAGCGGGAGGTTTGAGCAGTTCTTC.

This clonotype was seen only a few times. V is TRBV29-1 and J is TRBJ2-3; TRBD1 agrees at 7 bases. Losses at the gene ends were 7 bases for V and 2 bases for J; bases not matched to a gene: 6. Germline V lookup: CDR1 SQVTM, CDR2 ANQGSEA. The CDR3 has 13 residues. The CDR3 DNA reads TGCAGCGCTAGGGACAGCCTCACAGATACGCAGTATTTT. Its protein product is CSARDSLTDTQYF.

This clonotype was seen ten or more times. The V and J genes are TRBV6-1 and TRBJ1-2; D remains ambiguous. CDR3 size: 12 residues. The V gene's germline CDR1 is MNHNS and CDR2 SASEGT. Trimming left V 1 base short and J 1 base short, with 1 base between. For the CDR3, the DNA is TGTGCCAGCAGTGAAGTTAACTATGGCTACACCTTC. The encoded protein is CASSEVNYGYTF.

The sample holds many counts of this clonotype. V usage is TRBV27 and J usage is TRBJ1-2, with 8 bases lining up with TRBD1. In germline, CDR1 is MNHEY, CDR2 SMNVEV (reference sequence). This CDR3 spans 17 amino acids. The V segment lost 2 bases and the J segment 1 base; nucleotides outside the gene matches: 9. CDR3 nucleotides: TGTGCCAGCAGTTTAAATGGACAGGGTAGCTTTAACTATGGCTACACCTTC. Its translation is CASSLNGQGSFNYGYTF.

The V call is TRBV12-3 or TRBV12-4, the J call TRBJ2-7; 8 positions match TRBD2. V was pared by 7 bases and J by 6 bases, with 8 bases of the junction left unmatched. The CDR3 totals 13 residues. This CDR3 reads CASTLLAGSEQYF. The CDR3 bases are TGTGCCAGCACCCTCTTAGCGGGATCCGAGCAGTACTTC.

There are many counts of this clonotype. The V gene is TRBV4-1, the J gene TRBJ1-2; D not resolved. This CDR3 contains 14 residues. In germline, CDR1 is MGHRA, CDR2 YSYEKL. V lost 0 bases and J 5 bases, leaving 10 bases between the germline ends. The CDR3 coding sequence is TGCGCCAGCAGCCAAGATCTAGGGCAGTATGGCTACACCTTC. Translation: CASSQDLGQYGYTF.

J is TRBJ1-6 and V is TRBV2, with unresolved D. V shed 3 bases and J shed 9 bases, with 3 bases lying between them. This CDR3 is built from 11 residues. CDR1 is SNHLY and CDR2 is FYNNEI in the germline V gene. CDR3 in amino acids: CASSDSSPLHF. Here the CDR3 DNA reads TGTGCCAGCAGTGATAGTTCACCCCTCCACTTT.

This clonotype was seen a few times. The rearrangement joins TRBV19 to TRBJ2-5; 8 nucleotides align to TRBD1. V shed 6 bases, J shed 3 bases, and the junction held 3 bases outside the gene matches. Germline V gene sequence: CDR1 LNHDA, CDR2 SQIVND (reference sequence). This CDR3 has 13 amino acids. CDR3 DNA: TGTGCCAGTAGACCGACAGGGGAAGAGACCCAGTACTTC. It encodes CASRPTGEETQYF.

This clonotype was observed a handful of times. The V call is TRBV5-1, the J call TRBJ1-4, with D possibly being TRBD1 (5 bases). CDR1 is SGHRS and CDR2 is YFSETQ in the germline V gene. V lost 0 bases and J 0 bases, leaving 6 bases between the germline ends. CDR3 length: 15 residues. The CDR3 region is CASSLEGTTNEKLFF. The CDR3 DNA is TGCGCCAGCAGCTTGGAGGGGACAACTAATGAAAAACTGTTTTTT.

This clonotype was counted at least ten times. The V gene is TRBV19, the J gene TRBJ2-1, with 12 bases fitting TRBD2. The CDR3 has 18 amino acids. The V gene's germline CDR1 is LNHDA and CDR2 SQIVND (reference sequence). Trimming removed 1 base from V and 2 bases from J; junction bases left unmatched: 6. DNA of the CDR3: TGTGCCAGTAGTATAGCCCCGACTAGCGGGAGACCCTACAATGAGCAGTTCTTC. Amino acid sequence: CASSIAPTSGRPYNEQFF.